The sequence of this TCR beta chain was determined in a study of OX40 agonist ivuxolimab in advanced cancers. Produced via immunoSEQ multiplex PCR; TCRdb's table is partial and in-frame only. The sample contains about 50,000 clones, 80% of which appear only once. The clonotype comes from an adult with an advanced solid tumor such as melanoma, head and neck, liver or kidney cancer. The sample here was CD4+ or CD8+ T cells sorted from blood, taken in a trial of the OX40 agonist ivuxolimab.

CDR3 DNA: TGTGCCAGCAGCGCACAGGGTGAGGGCACTGAAGCTTTCTTT. Protein product: CASSAQGEGTEAFF. The rearrangement joins TRBV9 to TRBJ1-1; TRBD1 might be the D (6 bases). Per germline, CDR1 SGDLS and CDR2 YYNGEE. This CDR3 is 14 amino acids long. V lost 3 bases to trimming and J lost 4 bases, with 13 bases between them.